These 6 T cell receptor beta chains share one sample of origin, sequenced in a study of Ad26.COV2.S vaccination and SARS-CoV-2 variants. Treatment noted: some 19 received Ad26.COV2.S at low or high dose, single or two shots; roughly five received placebo; per-sample allocation not given. Vaccine and placebo recipients were sampled on day 63 after the first injection. Method: immunoSEQ multiplex PCR; TCRdb's copy keeps in-frame clones and lacks some. The top ten clones hold roughly 5% of a sample with roughly 300,000 clones, roughly 91% of them seen once. Specimen: peripheral blood, collected in a trial of Ad26.COV2.S vaccine versus placebo. These receptors came from a person between 18 and 59 years old who received the Ad26.COV2.S COVID-19 vaccine or a placebo.

This clone came up once. The chain links TRBV21-1 to TRBJ1-1; the D call in the table, TRBD1, was not verified against the DNA. TRBV21-1 has pseudogene status. This CDR3 region has 16 residues. CDR3 region: CASSNRGTTSGTEAFF. Written as DNA, the CDR3 is TGTGCCAGCAGCAATAGGGGGACAACCTCGGGCACTGAAGCTTTCTTT.

V is TRBV9 and J is TRBJ1-1; 7 bases are a match to TRBD1. Germline-derived CDR1 and CDR2 are SGDLS and YYNGEE. The length of the CDR3 is 15 residues. V was pared by 3 bases and J by 1 base, with 6 bases of the junction left unmatched. CDR3 loop: CASSEATGRNTEAFF. The DNA of the CDR3 is TGTGCCAGCAGCGAGGCGACAGGGAGGAACACTGAAGCTTTCTTT.

The V call is TRBV6-5, the J call TRBJ2-5; D may be TRBD2 (7 bases). V lost 6 bases and J 5 bases, leaving 19 bases between the germline ends. Germline CDR1 reads MNHEY; CDR2 reads SVGAGI. The CDR3 has 15 residues. The DNA of the CDR3 is TGTGCCAGCAGAGGAGGGGGAGGGCCTGGGGAGACCCAGTACTTC. Its protein product is CASRGGGGPGETQYF.

The gene calls are TRBV29-1 and TRBJ1-2; D might be TRBD1 (5 bases). This CDR3 region has 14 residues. Trimming cost V 4 bases and J 0 bases, with 12 bases left between them. CDR1 and CDR2 from the germline V gene are SQVTM and ANQGSEA. This chain's CDR3 is CSVAGHSSNYGYTF. The DNA of the CDR3 is TGCAGCGTTGCAGGACATTCCTCTAACTATGGCTACACCTTC.

The chain carries TRBV6-1 and TRBJ2-3; 13 nucleotides align to TRBD2. CDR1 MNHNS and CDR2 SASEGT come from the germline V gene. The V segment lost 1 base and the J segment 4 bases; nucleotides outside the gene matches: 5. The CDR3 extends over 17 amino acids. The CDR3 DNA reads as TGTGCCAGCAGTGAAGGGACTAGCGGGAGTTACGCAGATACGCAGTATTTT. The encoded protein is CASSEGTSGSYADTQYF.

This clone was detected a few times. The chain employs TRBV12-3 or TRBV12-4 and TRBJ1-1, with TRBD1 as a possible D gene (5 bases). This CDR3 has 13 amino acids. Trimming took off 8 bases at V and 3 bases at J, with 13 bases between the two ends. In DNA form, the CDR3 reads TGTGCCAGCGGGCTGGGGGTGGACACTGAAGCTTTCTTT. Encoded protein: CASGLGVDTEAFF.